A selection of T cell receptor beta chains follows, all from one sample in a study of CD8+CD57+ T cells in acquired aplastic anemia. MiXCR, run by TCRdb on the reads, gives a single entry per CDR3 protein. In the table there are around 210,000 distinct CDR3 sequences, 60% to 80% of which are singletons. Sequencing input: sorted CD4+, CD8+, or CD8+CD57+ T cells (not recorded which) from PBMCs. Receptor source: a human donor with aplastic anemia. The CDR3 runs from the conserved cysteine through the conserved F or W. A D gene is named only where the DNA matches it firmly. Size values are once, few and many counts, or a class for expanded clones, and some rows have none.

TRBD2	TRBV7-9	16	TRBJ2-1	.	CASSLKRSGGALEQFF	TGTGCCAGCAGCTTAAAACGGAGCGGGGGGGCTTTGGAGCAGTTCTTC
.	TRBV7-2	12	TRBJ1-6	.	CASTREESPLHF	TGTGCCAGCACCCGAGAGGAGTCACCCCTCCACTTT
.	TRBV10-3	16	TRBJ2-1	many	CAISDDWTSPDNEQFF	TGTGCCATCAGTGATGACTGGACGAGCCCCGACAATGAGCAGTTCTTC
TRBD2	TRBV7-3	17	TRBJ2-3	.	CASSLGPGLADTDTQYF	TGTGCCAGCAGCTTAGGCCCCGGACTAGCGGACACAGATACGCAGTATTTT
.	TRBV20-1	15	TRBJ1-6	.	CSARDPGGDASPLHF	TGCAGTGCTAGAGACCCTGGTGGGGACGCTTCACCCCTCCACTTT
TRBD2	TRBV7-8	15	TRBJ2-3	.	CASSAISGGADTQYF	TGTGCCAGCAGCGCAATTAGCGGGGGGGCTGATACGCAGTATTTT
.	TRBV25-1	12	TRBJ1-1	.	CASRSQNTEAFF	TGTGCCAGCAGGTCTCAGAACACTGAAGCTTTCTTT
.	TRBV24-1	14	TRBJ1-2	few	CATSPAGYVGGYTF	TGTGCCACCAGCCCCGCGGGGTACGTTGGTGGCTACACCTTC
.	TRBV9	15	TRBJ1-3	many	CASSVGGSSGNTIYF	TGTGCCAGCAGCGTAGGAGGGAGCTCTGGAAACACCATATATTTT
.	TRBV7-7	15	TRBJ2-7	.	CASSPSQASSYEQYF	TGTGCCAGCAGCCCGTCTCAAGCTAGCTCCTACGAGCAGTACTTC
.	TRBV7-8	15	TRBJ2-3	.	CASSLDTPSTDTQYF	TGTGCCAGCAGCCTGGACACCCCTAGCACAGATACGCAGTATTTT
.	TRBV24-1	14	TRBJ2-2	few	CATRAYSNTGELFF	TGTGCCACCCGTGCCTATTCAAACACCGGGGAGCTGTTTTTT
TRBD2	TRBV5-6	14	TRBJ2-7	.	CASSSRLAGGEQYF	TGTGCCAGCAGCTCGAGACTAGCGGGAGGTGAGCAGTACTTC
TRBD1	TRBV24-1	15	TRBJ1-1	few	CATSDPRTGDTEAFF	TGTGCCACCAGTGATCCCCGGACAGGGGACACTGAAGCTTTCTTT
.	TRBV6-6	16	TRBJ2-6	many	CASRDSQGAGANVLTF	TGTGCCAGCAGAGACTCACAGGGCGCTGGGGCCAACGTCCTGACTTTC
.	TRBV19	14	TRBJ2-3	.	CASSIGAFTDTQYF	TGTGCCAGTAGTATCGGGGCGTTCACAGATACGCAGTATTTT
.	TRBV15	13	TRBJ2-1	.	CATSRHSYNEQFF	TGTGCCACCAGCCGACACAGCTACAATGAGCAGTTCTTC
.	TRBV19	14	TRBJ2-7	.	CASSIGGLGYEQYF	TGTGCCAGTAGTATAGGTGGTTTGGGCTACGAGCAGTACTTC
.	TRBV10-3	15	TRBJ1-2	.	CAISYRGLPGNGYTF	TGTGCCATCAGTTACCGAGGACTGCCTGGGAATGGCTACACCTTC
.	TRBV15	13	TRBJ2-2	few	CATSGRNTGELFF	TGTGCCACCAGCGGTAGGAACACCGGGGAGCTGTTTTTT
.	TRBV10-3	15	TRBJ1-1	few	CAISERGRDITEAFF	TGTGCCATCAGTGAAAGGGGCAGGGACATCACTGAAGCTTTCTTT
.	TRBV5-1	15	TRBJ2-7	.	CASSFDAGLNYGQYF	TGCGCCAGCAGCTTTGACGCGGGGCTCAACTACGGGCAGTACTTC
.	TRBV5-5	14	TRBJ1-5	few	CASSLDGTNQPQHF	TGTGCCAGCAGCTTGGACGGAACAAATCAGCCCCAGCATTTT
TRBD2	TRBV14	14	TRBJ2-7	.	CASSVSSGSYEQYF	TGTGCCAGCAGCGTTTCTAGCGGGAGCTACGAGCAGTACTTC
TRBD2	TRBV6-5	15	TRBJ2-2	many	CASSPQTSGTGELFF	TGTGCCAGCAGTCCACAGACTAGCGGCACCGGGGAGCTGTTTTTT
.	TRBV19	15	TRBJ1-1	many	CASSSFRGGNPEAFF	TGTGCCAGTAGTTCTTTCAGGGGTGGTAACCCTGAAGCTTTCTTT
.	TRBV20-1	14	TRBJ2-7	.	CSATRRASSYEQYF	TGCAGTGCGACGCGGAGGGCGAGCTCCTACGAGCAGTACTTC
.	TRBV24-1	15	TRBJ2-3	once	CATSGLQGRTDTQYF	TGTGCCACCAGTGGCTTGCAGGGGAGGACAGATACGCAGTATTTT
.	TRBV24-1	15	TRBJ2-5	.	CATSDPPPTGGAQYF	TGTGCCACCAGTGATCCCCCCCCGACAGGAGGGGCCCAGTACTTC
.	TRBV7-2	14	TRBJ2-1	.	CASSMGAGDNEQFF	TGTGCCAGCAGCATGGGGGCGGGAGACAATGAGCAGTTCTTC
TRBD2	TRBV7-9	15	TRBJ2-5	few	CASSYRLATQETQYF	TGTGCCAGCAGCTACAGACTAGCTACGCAAGAGACCCAGTACTTC
.	TRBV6-5	12	TRBJ2-2	many	CASSYDSGELFF	TGTGCCAGCAGTTACGACTCCGGGGAGCTGTTTTTT